Given below is one TCR beta chain in context. The data belong to a study of blood T cell repertoires in COVID-19. About the study: Material from acute and convalescent COVID-19 was sourced from the United States, Italy and Spain.

Germline V gives CDR1 SNHLY, CDR2 FYNNEI. Between the trimmed V and J ends, which lost 6 bases and 8 bases, there was a span of 7 bases. This CDR3 spans 10 amino acids. Some clones are missing from TCRdb's copy, which holds only in-frame ones; the method was immunoSEQ multiplex PCR. Of about 340,000 clones listed, about 93% are singletons. The sample taken for sequencing was peripheral blood. The V gene is TRBV2, the J gene TRBJ1-2, with D tentatively TRBD1 (5 bases). The sequence derives from a woman aged 18-29 years who had recovered from COVID-19. CDR3 nucleotides: TGTGCCAGCAGGGGGCCGGGCTACACCTTC. This codes for CASRGPGYTF.